This T cell receptor beta chain was identified in a study of T cells in Graves' hyperthyroidism and ophthalmopathy. Study-wide results and limits: A model of 13 V-J pairs discriminated ophthalmopathy from stable hyperthyroidism.

Amplified TCR beta CDR3 regions derived from RNA transcripts. Initially, a first-round RT-PCR of the TCR CDR3 employed the HTBI primer set. TCRdb redid the calling of the multiplex PCR reads with MiXCR, one entry per CDR3 protein. Of roughly 800,000 distinct CDR3 sequences listed, 35% to 45% are singletons. On this clonotype: Its cognate antigen is unknown.

The germline gives CDR1 ENHRY, CDR2 SYGVKD. This CDR3 comprises 13 residues. The junction had 10 bases not matched to a gene; V was cut back by 11 bases and J by 5 bases. Isolation of PBMCs was performed on around 9.4 ml fresh peripheral blood. J is TRBJ2-7 and V is TRBV10-3; 9 bases line up with TRBD2. This TCR was sampled from a man between 18 and 35 years old with Graves' hyperthyroidism. Sequencing used blood. This chain's CDR3 is CAVRAGGSHEQYF. In nucleotides, the CDR3 is TGTGCCGTCCGCGCGGGAGGGTCCCACGAGCAGTACTTC.